This entry concerns a single T cell receptor (beta chain). Data came from immunoSEQ multiplex PCR; TCRdb stores just in-frame clones and leaves some out. The sample yields 110,000 or so clones, 88% seen once. These data belong to a study of T cell responses to AZD1222 COVID-19 vaccine. This CDR3 is built from 16 residues. Losses at the gene ends were 1 base for V and 5 bases for J; bases not matched to a gene: 7. Germline V gene sequence: CDR1 LGHDT, CDR2 YNNKEL (reference sequence). The chain is built from TRBV3-1 (or the pseudogene TRBV3-2) and TRBJ2-5; 10 bases agree with TRBD2. The source is an adult who received the AZD1222 COVID-19 vaccine. This specimen was peripheral blood, taken 28 days after the second AZD1222 dose. This CDR3 reads CASSQGGLADGETQYF. The DNA for the CDR3 is TGTGCCAGCAGCCAAGGAGGACTAGCGGACGGGGAGACCCAGTACTTC.